What follows describes a single T cell receptor (beta chain). These data come from a study of blood T cell repertoires in COVID-19. Repertoires were generated with immunoSEQ multiplex PCR, while TCRdb's copy carries only in-frame clones and drops some. The table shows about 250,000 clones, with approximately 90% occurring only once. This CDR3 comprises 16 residues. V dropped 4 bases and J dropped 0 bases, with 13 bases sitting between them. The germline CDR1 and CDR2 sequences are KGHSH and LQKENI. The chain couples TRBV18 to TRBJ1-3; D gene ambiguous. The specimen was PBMCs or T cells enriched from blood (not recorded which). This clonotype was obtained from a man aged 35 to 55 who had recovered from COVID-19. CDR3 nucleotides: TGTGCCAGCTCACTCGAATACAGTGACTCTGGAAACACCATATATTTT. Its protein is CASSLEYSDSGNTIYF.